This passage covers 20 T cell receptor beta chains from one sample sequenced in a study of blood T cell repertoires in COVID-19. Assay used: immunoSEQ multiplex PCR; TCRdb lists only in-frame clones, some missing. The sample lists fewer than 100,000 clones, about 88% occurring once. Source material: peripheral blood. Every receptor here comes from a man between 60 and 70 years old with acute or convalescent COVID-19.

The chain links TRBV3-1 (or the pseudogene TRBV3-2) to TRBJ1-2, with D perhaps TRBD1 (6 bases). Trimming took off 2 bases at V and 8 bases at J, with 21 bases between the two ends. This CDR3 is built from 16 residues. Germline values: CDR1 LGHDT, CDR2 YNNKEL (reference sequence). The CDR3 DNA follows: TGTGCCAGCAGCCAACCGGGGGGGCGGGCATCGTGGGGCTACACCTTC. Translated, it gives CASSQPGGRASWGYTF.

The V gene is TRBV7-3, the J gene TRBJ2-3; D is unresolved. Trimming cost V 1 base and J 1 base, with 6 bases left between them. Germline CDR1 is SGHTA and CDR2 is FQGTGA. The length of the CDR3 is 14 residues. In DNA, the CDR3 is TGTGCCAGCAGCTTAAGGCAGGGCACAGATACGCAGTATTTT. It translates to CASSLRQGTDTQYF. Drawing the rest from reference TRBV7-3 and TRBJ2-3, the complete variable domain is GAGVSQTPSNKVTEKGKYVELRCDPISGHTALYWYRQSLGQGPEFLIYFQGTGAADDSGLPNDRFFAVRPEGSVSTLKIQRTERGDSAVYLCASSLRQGTDTQYFGPGTRLTVL.

V is TRBV7-2 and J is TRBJ2-5, with D possibly being TRBD1 (5 bases). Looked up from germline, CDR1 is SGHTA and CDR2 is FQGNSA. The CDR3 contains 15 residues. V gave up 6 bases and J gave up 1 base, with 15 bases separating them. As DNA, the CDR3 is TGTGCCAGCAGATCGCGACAGATCCTCCAAGAGACCCAGTACTTC. Encoded protein: CASRSRQILQETQYF.

V is TRBV19 and J is TRBJ1-6; D call uncertain. CDR1 and CDR2 from the germline V gene are LNHDA and SQIVND (reference sequence). Trimming left V 4 bases short and J 0 bases short, with 10 bases between. This CDR3 comprises 16 residues. The CDR3 bases are TGTGCCAGTAGTAGCATAGAGAGCTCCTATAATTCACCCCTCCACTTT. It yields the protein CASSSIESSYNSPLHF.

The genes are TRBV6-2 or TRBV6-3 and TRBJ1-2; D ambiguous. V was cut by 4 bases and J by 5 bases, with 11 bases left in between. The germline V gene encodes CDR1 MNHEY and CDR2 SVGEGT. The CDR3 has 13 residues. This CDR3 reads CASSLDFRYGYTF. Written as DNA, the CDR3 is TGTGCCAGCAGTTTGGACTTTAGATATGGCTACACCTTC.

V and J are TRBV7-2 and TRBJ1-1; 10 bases are a match to TRBD1. This CDR3 has 14 residues. V lost 6 bases to trimming and J lost 5 bases; unmatched junction nucleotides: 6. Germline lookup yields CDR1 SGHTA and CDR2 FQGNSA. CDR3: CASRRQGASTEAFF. CDR3 coding DNA: TGTGCCAGCAGACGACAGGGGGCTTCGACTGAAGCTTTCTTT.

The gene calls are TRBV7-8 and TRBJ2-1; weak D call: TRBD2 (6 bases). In germline, CDR1 is SGHVS, CDR2 FQNEAQ. V dropped 5 bases and J dropped 3 bases, with 14 bases sitting between them. The CDR3 runs to 15 residues. In nucleotides, the CDR3 is TGTGCCAGCAGCCCGACTAGATTAGGCTACAATGAGCAGTTCTTC. Translating gives CASSPTRLGYNEQFF.

The CDR3 is CASGDSRGLSNQPQHF. CDR3 nucleotide sequence: TGTGCTAGTGGCGACTCCAGGGGCTTAAGCAATCAGCCCCAGCATTTT. The chain employs TRBV12-5 and TRBJ1-5; D might be TRBD1 (6 bases). This CDR3 has 16 residues. CDR1 is LGHNT, CDR2 FRNRAP, per germline. Trimming took 6 bases from V and 1 from J, leaving 16 bases between them.

The chain joins TRBV3-1 (or the pseudogene TRBV3-2) to TRBJ1-4; D is possibly TRBD1 (5 bases). The germline gives CDR1 LGHDT, CDR2 YNNKEL (reference sequence). Trimming removed 6 bases at V and 8 bases at J, with 19 bases between. The CDR3 has 15 amino acids. The CDR3 sequence is CASRPGRQGGEKLFF. The CDR3 DNA reads as TGTGCCAGCAGACCCGGAAGGCAGGGTGGGGAAAAACTGTTTTTT.

This clone was detected once. V usage is TRBV6-8 and J usage is TRBJ2-1; TRBD2 agrees at 12 bases. This CDR3 is 14 amino acids long. V shed 7 bases and J 6 bases; nucleotides not matched to a gene: 4. Germline values: CDR1 MNHGY, CDR2 SAAAGT. CDR3 residues: CASTSSGRGNEQFF. Written as DNA, the CDR3 is TGTGCCAGCACGTCTAGCGGGAGGGGCAATGAGCAGTTCTTC.

This chain joins TRBV7-9 and TRBJ2-1, with a possible D match to TRBD2 (5 bases). The ends were cut back, 5 bases at V and 5 bases at J, with 16 bases in the middle. The length of the CDR3 is 15 residues. The germline gives CDR1 SEHNR, CDR2 FQNEAQ (reference sequence). CDR3 in amino acids: CASSPRGGNNNEQFF. In DNA form, the CDR3 reads TGTGCCAGCAGCCCCCGCGGAGGAAATAACAATGAGCAGTTCTTC.

This chain uses TRBV7-9 with TRBJ2-5, with 9 bases fitting TRBD2. The CDR3 is 15 amino acids. The germline V gene encodes CDR1 SEHNR and CDR2 FQNEAQ (reference sequence). Trimming cost V 5 bases and J 2 bases; bases outside gene matches: 6. The CDR3 coding sequence is TGTGCCAGCAGCGAACTAGCGGGTAGACAAGAGACCCAGTACTTC. Protein: CASSELAGRQETQYF.

The CDR3 DNA sequence: TGTGCCAGTAGTATTCTAGCGGGGGGGACCGGGGAGCTGTTTTTT. It is translated as CASSILAGGTGELFF. The V call is TRBV19, the J call TRBJ2-2; 12 nucleotides agree with TRBD2. The V and J ends lost 3 bases and 5 bases, in that order; junction bases with no gene match: 1. Germline assignment: CDR1 LNHDA and CDR2 SQIVND (reference sequence). The CDR3 has 15 amino acids.

This clone was counted once. The CDR3 is CASSQDSTSGRGGELFF. Written as DNA, the CDR3 is TGTGCCAGCAGCCAAGATAGTACCAGCGGGAGAGGCGGGGAGCTGTTTTTT. The V gene is TRBV3-1 (or the pseudogene TRBV3-2), the J gene TRBJ2-2; 8 bases fit TRBD2. The CDR3 spans 17 residues. The germline gives CDR1 LGHDT, CDR2 YNNKEL (reference sequence). V gave up 0 bases and J gave up 7 bases; unmatched junction bases: 10.

The chain carries TRBV10-3 and TRBJ2-7; D is possibly TRBD2 (5 bases). Germline CDR1 ENHRY, CDR2 SYGVKD. This CDR3 contains 14 residues. Trimming removed 4 bases from V and 2 bases from J, with 12 bases in between. The CDR3: CAISAGGGTYEQYF. CDR3 nucleotides: TGTGCCATCAGTGCCGGAGGTGGGACCTACGAGCAGTACTTC.

The rearrangement joins TRBV12-3 or TRBV12-4 to TRBJ1-2, with 7 positions matching TRBD1. This CDR3 contains 13 residues. V dropped 6 bases and J dropped 5; count of bases not matched to a gene: 6. CDR3 region: CASSFRGEYGYTF. The CDR3 DNA is TGTGCCAGCAGCTTCAGGGGGGAGTATGGCTACACCTTC.

This chain uses TRBV7-9 with TRBJ2-1; 7 nucleotides align to TRBD2. Germline trimming cut 0 bases from V and 5 bases from J; bases unmatched to any gene: 10. The CDR3 has 17 residues. Germline V gene lookup returns CDR1 SEHNR and CDR2 FQNEAQ (reference sequence). CDR3 sequence reads: CASSLASGSPFNNEQFF. The CDR3, as DNA: TGTGCCAGCAGCTTAGCTAGCGGGTCACCATTCAACAATGAGCAGTTCTTC.

This chain uses TRBV19 with TRBJ1-2, with TRBD1 identical over 8 bases. The germline gives CDR1 LNHDA, CDR2 SQIVND (reference sequence). Unmatched junction bases numbered 12, after V lost 8 bases and J lost 4 bases. The CDR3 runs to 15 residues. The CDR3 reads CASVDRASGTYGYTF. The CDR3 bases are TGTGCCAGTGTGGACAGGGCTTCGGGAACCTATGGCTACACCTTC.

This clone occurred once. The gene calls are TRBV12-3 or TRBV12-4 and TRBJ2-7, with D hard to call. V lost 5 bases and J lost 3, with 8 bases in between. This CDR3 spans 12 amino acids. CDR3 protein: CASSPNFYEQYF. The CDR3 region has the DNA TGTGCCAGCAGTCCGAACTTCTACGAGCAGTACTTC.

This clone appeared once. The V and J genes are TRBV19 and TRBJ1-6, with D unclear. Germline CDR1 is LNHDA and CDR2 is SQIVND (reference sequence). This CDR3 is built from 14 residues. V dropped 3 bases and J dropped 6 bases, with 9 bases sitting between them. CDR3 in amino acids: CASSMREGNSPLHF. The CDR3 DNA is TGTGCCAGTAGTATGCGGGAGGGTAATTCACCCCTCCACTTT.